The TCR beta chain under discussion was sequenced for a study of identical twins. This clonotype was detected only a few times. Its antigen is currently unknown. Study results and caveats: While abundant cord blood beta clonotypes carried fewer insertions, memory repertoires showed no such pattern.

TCRdb reprocessed the 5' RACE reads with MiXCR, giving one entry per CDR3 protein. The sample carries some 1,700,000 distinct CDR3 sequences, about 30% recorded once. The V gene lost 5 bases and the J gene lost 6 bases, with 8 bases spanning the gap. The CDR3 is 12 residues long. The chain combines TRBV12-3 or TRBV12-4 with TRBJ1-5; no clear D. The receptor was derived from a newborn girl in good health. The sample consisted of cord blood. CDR3 nucleotides: TGTGCCAGCAGTCCGAACGGTCAGCCCCAGCATTTT. Translation gives CASSPNGQPQHF.